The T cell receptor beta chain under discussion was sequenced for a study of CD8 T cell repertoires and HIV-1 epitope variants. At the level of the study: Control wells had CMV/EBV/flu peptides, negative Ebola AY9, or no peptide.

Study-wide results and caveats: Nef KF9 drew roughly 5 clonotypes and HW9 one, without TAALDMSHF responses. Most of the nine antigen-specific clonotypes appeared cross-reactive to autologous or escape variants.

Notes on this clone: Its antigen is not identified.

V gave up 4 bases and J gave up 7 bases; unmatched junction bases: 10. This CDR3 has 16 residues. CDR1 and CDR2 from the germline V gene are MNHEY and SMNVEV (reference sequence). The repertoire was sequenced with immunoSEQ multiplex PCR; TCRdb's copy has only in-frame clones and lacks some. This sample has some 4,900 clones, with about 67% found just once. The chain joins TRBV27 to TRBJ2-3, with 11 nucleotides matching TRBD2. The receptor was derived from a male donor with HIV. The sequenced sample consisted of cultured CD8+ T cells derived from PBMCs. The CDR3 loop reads CASSSPLAGVSNTQYF. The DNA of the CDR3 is TGTGCCAGCAGTTCACCACTAGCGGGAGTTTCGAATACGCAGTATTTT.